These 28 T cell receptor beta chains came from one sample sequenced in a study of T-cell reconstitution after alpha-beta-depleted transplantation in children. The authors prepared the TCRbeta library with unique molecular identifiers. In TCRdb, the PCR reads were re-called with MiXCR into one record per CDR3 protein. This sample has about 200,000 distinct CDR3 sequences, with roughly 6.3% found just once. The sequenced sample was PBMCs, obtained before TCRalphabeta/CD19-depleted stem cell transplant. Source of these receptors: a girl under three years old with combined immunodeficiency, due to receive a stem cell transplant.

This clonotype was observed at least ten times. The V and J genes are TRBV4-2 and TRBJ1-3; no reliable D call. The CDR3 covers 14 residues. V was pared by 2 bases and J by 4 bases, with 9 bases between. Germline CDR1 reads LGHNA; CDR2 reads YNFKEQ. The CDR3 here is CASSQRTLGNTIYF. The CDR3 DNA reads TGTGCCAGCAGCCAACGGACCCTGGGAAACACCATATATTTT.

This clonotype was counted at least ten times. The V gene is TRBV6-4, the J gene TRBJ2-1; D is tentatively TRBD1 or TRBD2 (5 bases each). Germline CDR1 MRHNA, CDR2 SNTAGT. Trimming pared 6 bases from V and 4 bases from J, leaving 22 bases between. CDR3 size: 17 residues. The CDR3 reads CASSIQGALAPYNEQFF. CDR3 coding DNA: TGTGCCAGCAGCATTCAAGGGGCCCTAGCACCTTACAATGAGCAGTTCTTC.

At least ten counts were recorded for this clonotype. V and J are TRBV11-2 and TRBJ2-5, with D unresolved. Trimming took off 6 bases at V and 0 bases at J, with 17 bases between the two ends. This CDR3 contains 16 residues. The germline CDR1 and CDR2 sequences are SGHAT and FQNNGV. CDR3 nucleotides: TGTGCCAGCAGACACCGTCTAGGGTCCCACCAAGAGACCCAGTACTTC. Protein: CASRHRLGSHQETQYF.

This clonotype was found a few times. V gene TRBV4-2 combines with J gene TRBJ2-1; no firm D call. Germline V gene lookup returns CDR1 LGHNA and CDR2 YNFKEQ. The V end was cut by 0 bases, the J end by 8 bases, with 8 bases between. The CDR3 has 13 amino acids. The CDR3 protein is CASSQDVPDEQFF. CDR3 sequence (DNA): TGTGCCAGCAGCCAAGACGTACCCGATGAGCAGTTCTTC.

This clonotype was seen many times. The chain combines TRBV29-1 with TRBJ2-1; D is unclear. Germline V gene data show CDR1 as SQVTM and CDR2 as ANQGSEA. The CDR3 runs 12 residues. Trimming took 0 bases from V and 7 from J, leaving 7 bases between them. The DNA of the CDR3 is TGCAGCGTTGAAGATCTTGGGAATGAGCAGTTCTTC. Its translation: CSVEDLGNEQFF.

V gene TRBV15 combines with J gene TRBJ2-1; possible D gene TRBD2, 6 bases. Trimming took 0 bases from V and 5 from J, leaving 26 bases between them. The germline V gene encodes CDR1 LNHNV and CDR2 YYDKDF (reference sequence). The CDR3 spans 20 residues. The CDR3 DNA reads as TGTGCCACCAGCAGAGATCTTTTCCCCGGGGGTCAAAGGGGAAACAATGAGCAGTTCTTC. Amino acids: CATSRDLFPGGQRGNNEQFF.

The rearrangement joins TRBV12-3 or TRBV12-4 to TRBJ2-2, with TRBD2 matching over 13 bases. This CDR3 region has 20 residues. The V and J ends lost 0 bases and 3 bases, in that order; junction bases with no gene match: 10. The CDR3 DNA reads as TGTGCCAGCAGTTTAGCGCAAGGACTAGCGGGAGTGGGTGACACCGGGGAGCTGTTTTTT. Translation gives CASSLAQGLAGVGDTGELFF.

This clonotype was detected many times. The chain links TRBV27 to TRBJ1-5; D is perhaps TRBD1 (5 bases). V lost 3 bases and J lost 7, with 19 bases in between. Germline lookup yields CDR1 MNHEY and CDR2 SMNVEV (reference sequence). This CDR3 spans 16 amino acids. DNA for the CDR3: TGTGCCAGCAGTTTCGGGGGACGGGGTAATTTGCAGCCCCAGCATTTT. Amino acid sequence: CASSFGGRGNLQPQHF.

This clonotype was recorded at least ten times. CDR3 amino acids: CSVRRIGGGEQYF. CDR3 nucleotide sequence: TGCAGCGTCCGAAGGATAGGGGGCGGTGAGCAGTACTTC. This rearrangement joins TRBV29-1 to TRBJ2-7; 7 bases are a match to TRBD1. Germline V CDR1 and CDR2: SQVTM, ANQGSEA. After removal of 6 bases from V and 7 bases from J, the junction contained 12 bases not matched to a gene. CDR3 length: 13 amino acids.

This clonotype was counted at least ten times. The CDR3 nucleotides read TGCGCCAGCAGCTTGGGGGTAAGTCCGACTGAAGCTTTCTTT. This translates into CASSLGVSPTEAFF. The chain employs TRBV5-1 and TRBJ1-1; unclear D gene. The CDR3 has 14 amino acids. V lost 0 bases and J 5 bases, leaving 11 bases between the germline ends. The germline gives CDR1 SGHRS, CDR2 YFSETQ.

This clonotype was recorded many times. The rearrangement links TRBV6-2 or TRBV6-3 to TRBJ2-1; 8 bases line up with TRBD2. CDR3 size: 15 residues. Per the germline V gene, CDR1 is MNHEY and CDR2 is SVGEGT. With 7 bases clipped from V and 4 bases from J, the junction kept 9 bases outside the gene matches. Here the CDR3 reads CASTIAGQGYNEQFF. CDR3 in DNA: TGTGCCAGCACCATAGCGGGGCAGGGATACAATGAGCAGTTCTTC.

There are many counts of this clonotype. V and J are TRBV15 and TRBJ2-3, with no clear D. The V gene's germline CDR1 is LNHNV and CDR2 YYDKDF (reference sequence). This CDR3 comprises 17 residues. Trimming took off 0 bases at V and 0 bases at J, with 13 bases between the two ends. CDR3 coding DNA: TGTGCCACCAGCAGAGATCTGGCACCGCCGAGCACAGATACGCAGTATTTT. Translated, it gives CATSRDLAPPSTDTQYF.

This clonotype was seen repeatedly, ten times or more. The chain uses TRBV18 and TRBJ2-5; D not resolved. With 8 bases removed from V and 2 bases from J, the gap between germline ends came to 12 bases. The V gene's germline CDR1 is KGHSH and CDR2 LQKENI. This CDR3 comprises 13 residues. In nucleotides, the CDR3 is TGTGCCAGCGGCCGAGGTCAGCAAGAGACCCAGTACTTC. Translation gives CASGRGQQETQYF.

This clonotype was found many times. The CDR3 DNA reads TGTGCCAGCAGCCAAGTAGAGGGGTACGAGCAGTACTTC. As protein: CASSQVEGYEQYF. This chain connects TRBV3-1 to TRBJ2-7; D is possibly TRBD1 or TRBD2 (5 bases each). CDR1 is LGHDT and CDR2 is YNNKEL in the germline V gene (reference sequence). The CDR3 extends over 13 amino acids. The V end was cut by 1 base, the J end by 4 bases, with 8 bases between.

This clonotype was picked up many times. The chain couples TRBV6-5 to TRBJ2-1, with 7 bases lining up with TRBD1. J lost 3 bases, V lost 4 bases, and 12 bases had no gene match. The CDR3 sequence is 17 residues long. Germline V gene sequence: CDR1 MNHEY, CDR2 SVGAGI. The CDR3 is CASSSLLTRGNYNEQFF. For the CDR3, the DNA is TGTGCCAGCAGTTCGCTATTAACCAGGGGGAACTACAATGAGCAGTTCTTC.

Concerning this clonotype: The junction and the germline gene differ at one end; a read error may be behind it. The V call is TRBV5-6, the J call TRBJ1-5; D is uncertain. Looked up from germline, CDR1 is SGHDT and CDR2 is YYEEEE. This CDR3 has 13 amino acids. CDR3 nucleotides: TGTGGCAGCAGCTTGGGCAGCAATCAGCCCCAGCATTTT. This encodes CGSSLGSNQPQHF. The entire variable domain, with the rest obtained from reference TRBV5-6 and TRBJ1-5, is as follows: DAGVTQSPTHLIKTRGQQVTLRCSPKSGHDTVSWYQQALGQGPQFIFQYYEEEERQRGNFPDRFSGHQFPNYSSELNVNALLLGDSALYLCGSSLGSNQPQHFGDGTRLSIL.

There are many counts of this clonotype. The J gene is TRBJ2-7, the V gene TRBV5-1; D gene ambiguous. From germline, CDR1 is SGHRS and CDR2 YFSETQ. Trimming took 5 bases from V and 3 from J, leaving 6 bases between them. This CDR3 region has 11 residues. CDR3 residues: CASRSHYEQYF. CDR3 in DNA: TGCGCCAGCAGAAGCCACTACGAGCAGTACTTC.

The chain joins TRBV20-1 to TRBJ2-5; 9 bases are a match to TRBD1. CDR3 length equals 16 residues. Trimming cost V 6 bases and J 6 bases; bases outside gene matches: 17. Germline V lookup: CDR1 DFQATT, CDR2 SNEGSKA (reference sequence). The chain's CDR3 is CSATLYRDRVLQTQYF. CDR3 sequence (DNA): TGCAGTGCCACCCTTTACCGGGACAGGGTCCTTCAGACCCAGTACTTC.

This clonotype was recorded at least ten times. This chain uses TRBV4-1 with TRBJ1-2; TRBD1 is a possible D gene (5 bases). Germline CDR1 and CDR2: MGHRA and YSYEKL. The CDR3 has 14 amino acids. The V and J ends lost 3 bases and 5 bases respectively, with 13 bases between them. The CDR3 coding sequence is TGCGCCAGCAGCCACCCACAGGTTTCTTATGGCTACACCTTC. This gives the protein CASSHPQVSYGYTF.

The gene calls are TRBV7-8 and TRBJ2-5, with 7 bases that match TRBD1. CDR1 SGHVS and CDR2 FQNEAQ come from the germline V gene. The CDR3 runs to 17 residues. Losses at the gene ends were 2 bases for V and 3 bases for J; bases not matched to a gene: 12. In nucleotides, the CDR3 is TGTGCCAGCAGCTTACCACCCAACAGGGGATTAGAAGAGACCCAGTACTTC. Protein product: CASSLPPNRGLEETQYF.

This clonotype was observed many times. V usage is TRBV6-5 and J usage is TRBJ1-1; D possibly corresponds to TRBD1 (6 bases). This CDR3 is built from 14 residues. In germline, CDR1 is MNHEY, CDR2 SVGAGI. Trimming removed 2 bases at V and 5 bases at J, with 12 bases between. CDR3 nucleotides: TGTGCCAGCAGTTACGGGGGGGCGAGGACTGAAGCTTTCTTT. It specifies CASSYGGARTEAFF.

The rearrangement links TRBV2 to TRBJ1-5; the D gene is possibly TRBD1 (6 bases). V lost 5 bases and J 1 base, leaving 12 bases between the germline ends. The CDR3 totals 15 residues. Germline V gene lookup returns CDR1 SNHLY and CDR2 FYNNEI. This CDR3 reads CASSPGTSSNQPQHF. The CDR3 nucleotides read TGTGCCAGCAGTCCCGGGACATCGAGCAATCAGCCCCAGCATTTT.

The sample holds many counts of this clonotype. The rearrangement joins TRBV9 to TRBJ2-7, with 9 nucleotides matching TRBD2. The length of the CDR3 is 13 residues. Losses at the gene ends were 7 bases for V and 2 bases for J; bases not matched to a gene: 4. CDR1 and CDR2 (germline): SGDLS, YYNGEE. The CDR3 spells CASGSGSTYEQYF. The CDR3 DNA sequence: TGTGCCAGCGGTAGCGGGAGTACCTACGAGCAGTACTTC.

This clonotype showed up many times. The chain uses TRBV20-1 and TRBJ2-7; 8 bases line up with TRBD1. Unmatched junction bases numbered 9, after V lost 6 bases and J lost 2 bases. Germline V gene sequence: CDR1 DFQATT, CDR2 SNEGSKA (reference sequence). The length of the CDR3 is 14 residues. CDR3 sequence: CSAQPSGGPYEQYF. CDR3 nucleotides: TGCAGTGCCCAACCCTCAGGGGGCCCCTACGAGCAGTACTTC.

This clonotype was observed at least ten times. This sequence joins TRBV7-9 and TRBJ2-2; D is ambiguous. The V end was cut by 5 bases, the J end by 7 bases, with 20 bases between. The CDR3 has 16 amino acids. The germline V gene has CDR1 SEHNR and CDR2 FQNEAQ (reference sequence). For the CDR3, the DNA is TGTGCCAGCAGCCCCTATTTGAGCATCCTCATCGGGGAGCTGTTTTTT. It codes for CASSPYLSILIGELFF.

This clonotype has a count of ten or more. The chain has TRBV28 and TRBJ2-1, with no clear D. In germline, CDR1 is MDHEN, CDR2 SYDVKM. Trimming removed 2 bases from V and 2 bases from J, with 7 bases in between. The CDR3 contains 14 residues. The CDR3 here is CASSLRVPYNEQFF. The CDR3 nucleotides are TGTGCCAGCAGTTTAAGGGTCCCCTACAATGAGCAGTTCTTC.

The chain carries TRBV7-2 and TRBJ1-5; TRBD1 aligns across 7 bases. J was trimmed by 4 bases and V by 5 bases; bases with no gene match: 8. The CDR3 extends over 15 amino acids. CDR1 and CDR2 from the germline V gene are SGHTA and FQGNSA. CDR3 sequence reads: CASSGNRGGNQPQHF. CDR3 bases: TGTGCCAGCAGCGGTAACAGGGGCGGGAATCAGCCCCAGCATTTT.

This clonotype was found many times. The genes are TRBV15 and TRBJ2-5; 10 nucleotides match TRBD2. The CDR3 loop spans 16 amino acids. Trimming at V came to 2 bases and at J to 1 base, leaving 4 bases not matched to a gene. Germline CDR1 is LNHNV and CDR2 is YYDKDF (reference sequence). CDR3: CATSRTSGTFQETQYF. The DNA of the CDR3 is TGTGCCACCAGCAGAACTAGCGGGACTTTCCAAGAGACCCAGTACTTC.